One and the same sample provided the 23 T cell receptor beta chains below, sequenced in a study of blood T cell repertoires in COVID-19. Using immunoSEQ multiplex PCR, the repertoire was profiled, and TCRdb retains in-frame clones only, with some absent. This sample carries about 98,000 clones, 82% of them seen once, and the ten largest clones take around 18%. Sequencing was performed on peripheral blood. The receptors originated from a man older than 75 with acute or convalescent COVID-19.

The chain employs TRBV6-1 and TRBJ1-4; 8 positions agree with TRBD1. Germline V gene sequence: CDR1 MNHNS, CDR2 SASEGT. CDR3 length equals 16 residues. J lost 3 bases, V lost 1 base, and 4 bases had no gene match. The CDR3 is CASSEGQGWANEKLFF. The CDR3 DNA reads TGTGCCAGCAGTGAAGGACAGGGGTGGGCTAATGAAAAACTGTTTTTT.

The chain links TRBV6-5 to TRBJ2-7; TRBD2 matches 11 bases. Losses at the gene ends were 8 bases for V and 3 bases for J; bases not matched to a gene: 3. In germline, CDR1 is MNHEY, CDR2 SVGAGI. The CDR3 is 13 amino acids. The CDR3: CASHLAGGYEQYF. Written as DNA, the CDR3 is TGTGCCAGCCACCTAGCGGGAGGCTACGAGCAGTACTTC.

J is TRBJ2-3 and V is TRBV29-1; D not resolved. The length of the CDR3 is 11 residues. The germline gives CDR1 SQVTM, CDR2 ANQGSEA. Trimming shortened V by 7 bases and J by 2 bases, and 7 bases separated the two germline ends. CDR3 sequence reads: CSGSITDTQYF. DNA for the CDR3: TGCAGCGGTAGCATCACAGATACGCAGTATTTT.

The J gene is TRBJ1-1, the V gene TRBV7-2; 7 nucleotides line up with TRBD1. V gave up 1 base and J gave up 6 bases; unmatched junction bases: 5. Germline-derived CDR1 and CDR2 are SGHTA and FQGNSA. The CDR3 length is 14 residues. Here the CDR3 reads CASSLDRGWPEAFF. For the CDR3, the DNA is TGTGCCAGCAGCTTAGACAGGGGTTGGCCTGAAGCTTTCTTT.

The chain uses TRBV6-2 or TRBV6-3 and TRBJ2-3, with 7 bases matching TRBD1. Germline CDR1 is MNHEY and CDR2 is SVGEGT. With V trimmed by 5 bases and J by 3 bases, 11 bases remained unmatched. The length of the CDR3 is 16 residues. This chain's CDR3 is CASSPLRQGGTDTQYF. The CDR3 DNA reads TGTGCCAGCAGTCCCCTTCGACAGGGTGGGACAGATACGCAGTATTTT.

The chain carries TRBV11-2 and TRBJ2-3; D not certain. CDR1 SGHAT and CDR2 FQNNGV come from the germline V gene. The CDR3 has 14 amino acids. Deletions cut 3 bases from V and 0 bases from J, with 7 bases between. CDR3 bases: TGTGCCAGCAGCTTCATCCTAAGCACAGATACGCAGTATTTT. Protein product: CASSFILSTDTQYF.

CDR3 bases: TGCAGCGGTCATCAGGGAGGCACTGAAGCTTTCTTT. This sequence encodes CSGHQGGTEAFF. This chain joins TRBV29-1 and TRBJ1-1; D perhaps matches TRBD1 (5 bases). CDR3 size: 12 residues. V dropped 7 bases and J dropped 4 bases, with 13 bases sitting between them. Germline-derived CDR1 and CDR2 are SQVTM and ANQGSEA.

This clone turned up a few times. The V and J genes are TRBV9 and TRBJ2-3, with no clear D. Germline CDR1 is SGDLS and CDR2 is YYNGEE. Trimming took 6 bases from V and 0 from J, leaving 17 bases between them. CDR3 size: 16 residues. CDR3 region: CASTYTATPSTDTQYF. CDR3 nucleotide sequence: TGTGCCAGCACCTACACAGCAACCCCTAGCACAGATACGCAGTATTTT.

This chain joins TRBV19 and TRBJ1-1, with D perhaps matching TRBD1 (5 bases). Trimming stripped 10 bases from V and 5 bases from J, with 32 bases between. The CDR3 is made up of 18 amino acids. Germline V gene sequence: CDR1 LNHDA, CDR2 SQIVND (reference sequence). CDR3 residues: CATSKTGRRGGGSTEAFF. CDR3 sequence (DNA): TGTGCCACATCGAAAACGGGGCGCAGAGGCGGGGGGAGTACTGAAGCTTTCTTT.

The chain couples TRBV13 to TRBJ1-2, with 12 bases lining up with TRBD1. The trim removed 5 bases at V and 8 bases at J, leaving 6 bases unmatched. CDR1 PRHDT and CDR2 FYEKMQ come from the germline V gene (reference sequence). CDR3 length: 14 residues. CDR3 nucleotides: TGTGCCAGCAGCACGGGACAGGGGGCGAGAGGCTACACCTTC. Translated, it gives CASSTGQGARGYTF.

This rearrangement joins TRBV10-1 to TRBJ2-7, with TRBD1 matching 7 bases. Germline V gives CDR1 WNHNN, CDR2 SYGVQD (reference sequence). CDR3 length equals 15 residues. Trimming removed 3 bases from V and 4 bases from J; junction bases left unmatched: 9. The CDR3 DNA sequence: TGCGCCAGCAGTGAAGGCACAGGGGTTAGATACGAGCAGTACTTC. It specifies CASSEGTGVRYEQYF.

J is TRBJ2-1 and V is TRBV9, with D uncertain. Trimming removed 1 base from V and 8 bases from J, with 10 bases in between. The CDR3 consists of 13 residues. CDR1 is SGDLS and CDR2 is YYNGEE in the germline V gene. CDR3 DNA: TGTGCCAGCAGCGTACTAGTTGCGGATGAGCAGTTCTTC. Translation gives CASSVLVADEQFF.

V usage is TRBV18 and J usage is TRBJ2-7; 7 bases map to TRBD1. Germline CDR1 and CDR2: KGHSH and LQKENI. The CDR3 spans 15 residues. The V segment lost 2 bases and the J segment 2 bases; nucleotides outside the gene matches: 6. CDR3 sequence (DNA): TGTGCCAGCTCACCATACGACAGGGCCCCCTACGAGCAGTACTTC. Translating it yields CASSPYDRAPYEQYF.

The gene calls are TRBV3-1 (or the pseudogene TRBV3-2) and TRBJ1-3; D uncertain. Trimming removed 10 bases at V and 7 bases at J, with 11 bases between. The CDR3 length is 11 residues. The germline V gene encodes CDR1 LGHDT and CDR2 YNNKEL (reference sequence). CDR3 bases: TGTGCCATCTCCCTAGGTAACACCATATATTTT. It encodes CAISLGNTIYF.

The chain is built from TRBV9 and TRBJ2-2; D might be TRBD2 (5 bases). With 4 bases removed from V and 2 bases from J, the gap between germline ends came to 15 bases. The CDR3 is 16 amino acids. Looked up from germline, CDR1 is SGDLS and CDR2 is YYNGEE. The CDR3 DNA sequence: TGTGCCAGCAGCCCACTCCGGGGATTTAACACCGGGGAGCTGTTTTTT. This gives the protein CASSPLRGFNTGELFF.

This clone appeared a single time. The J gene is TRBJ2-5, the V gene TRBV10-3; 7 nucleotides align to TRBD1. The V segment lost 3 bases and the J segment 2 bases; nucleotides outside the gene matches: 9. The germline V gene encodes CDR1 ENHRY and CDR2 SYGVKD. The CDR3 is 16 amino acids. CDR3 bases: TGTGCCATCAGTGATAGGGGGCGACCGGATCAAGAGACCCAGTACTTC. Encoded protein: CAISDRGRPDQETQYF.

J is TRBJ2-1 and V is TRBV19; D perhaps matches TRBD2 (5 bases). This CDR3 is built from 12 residues. Trimming shortened V by 5 bases and J by 10 bases, and 12 bases separated the two germline ends. Germline CDR1 is LNHDA and CDR2 is SQIVND (reference sequence). The CDR3 DNA sequence: TGTGCCAGTAGTTCCGAGCCGGGGGAGCAGTTCTTC. Its protein product is CASSSEPGEQFF.

The chain recombines TRBV12-3 or TRBV12-4 with TRBJ1-2; 7 positions agree with TRBD1. V trimming: 4 bases; J trimming: 8 bases; junction bases outside the gene matches: 4. The CDR3 contains 12 residues. CDR3 sequence: CASSWGTEGYTF. The CDR3 DNA sequence: TGTGCCAGCAGTTGGGGGACAGAGGGCTACACCTTC.

The chain joins TRBV4-3 to TRBJ2-7; 11 nucleotides line up with TRBD1. The ends lost 1 base at V and 1 base at J; junction bases unmatched: 6. The CDR3 covers 17 residues. In germline, CDR1 is LGHNA, CDR2 YSLEER. The chain's CDR3 is CASSQGTGTGGSYEQYF. In nucleotides, the CDR3 is TGCGCCAGCAGCCAAGGTACCGGGACAGGGGGTTCCTACGAGCAGTACTTC.

The chain couples TRBV9 to TRBJ2-4; 12 bases match TRBD2. Germline V gene data show CDR1 as SGDLS and CDR2 as YYNGEE. The V gene end was trimmed by 3 bases and the J gene end by 0 bases; junction bases not matched to a gene: 10. The CDR3 length is 19 residues. The CDR3: CASSAGLAGLTGAKNIQYF. In DNA form, the CDR3 reads TGTGCCAGCAGCGCAGGACTAGCGGGACTAACGGGAGCCAAAAACATTCAGTACTTC.

The gene calls are TRBV7-2 and TRBJ1-5; 7 nucleotides match TRBD1. This CDR3 contains 15 residues. The germline gives CDR1 SGHTA, CDR2 FQGNSA. V lost 2 bases to trimming and J lost 6 bases; unmatched junction nucleotides: 7. The CDR3 reads CASSLWTGIFQPQHF. CDR3 nucleotide sequence: TGTGCCAGCAGCTTATGGACAGGTATATTTCAGCCCCAGCATTTT.

The CDR3 spells CASSQDRRNTGELFF. For the CDR3, the DNA is TGCGCCAGCAGCCAAGATAGGAGGAACACCGGGGAGCTGTTTTTT. The rearrangement uses TRBV4-3 and TRBJ2-2; D is uncertain. Germline V gives CDR1 LGHNA, CDR2 YSLEER. This CDR3 is 15 amino acids long. Trimming took 0 bases from V and 1 from J, leaving 6 bases between them.

The chain joins TRBV6-4 to TRBJ2-2; possible D gene TRBD2, 6 bases. CDR1 and CDR2 (germline): MRHNA, SNTAGT. V lost 7 bases, J lost 2 bases, and 11 bases lay in between. CDR3 length: 14 amino acids. The CDR3 nucleotides read TGTGCCAGCAAGGCTAGCGTTAACACCGGGGAGCTGTTTTTT. Its protein is CASKASVNTGELFF.